The next 19 T cell receptor beta chains were all read from a single sample in a study of cytomegalovirus exposure and HLA in healthy donors. Sequencing used immunoSEQ multiplex PCR; TCRdb keeps in-frame clones, though not all of them. The profile shows about 200,000 clones, about 86% of them singletons. What was sequenced was PBMCs. The receptors shown here come from a woman younger than 30 in good health and CMV-seronegative.

The CDR3 protein is CASRDSGRNEKLFF. The CDR3 DNA reads TGTGCCAGCAGAGACTCGGGTCGGAATGAAAAACTGTTTTTT. V and J are TRBV27 and TRBJ1-4; D not resolved. Per germline, CDR1 MNHEY and CDR2 SMNVEV (reference sequence). CDR3 length: 14 residues. Trimming cost V 6 bases and J 5 bases, with 13 bases left between them.

The table lists this clone with a count of one. The chain uses TRBV15 and TRBJ2-5; 8 bases line up with TRBD2. Unmatched junction bases numbered 13, after V lost 8 bases and J lost 5 bases. Germline lookup yields CDR1 LNHNV and CDR2 YYDKDF (reference sequence). The CDR3 loop spans 15 amino acids. This CDR3 is CATQAGTRGVETQYF. The CDR3 DNA is TGTGCCACCCAGGCCGGGACTAGAGGTGTCGAGACCCAGTACTTC.

The chain has TRBV6-1 and TRBJ2-1; 10 bases are a match to TRBD2. Germline V gene data show CDR1 as MNHNS and CDR2 as SASEGT. With 3 bases clipped from V and 12 bases from J, the junction kept 11 bases outside the gene matches. The CDR3 runs 15 residues. The CDR3 DNA is TGTGCCAGCAGTGATCTGGGACTAGCGAGACGGGGGCAGTTCTTC. This sequence encodes CASSDLGLARRGQFF.

As DNA, the CDR3 is TGCGCCAGCAGCTTGGGCGGACTAGAGGGGGTTGAGCAGTTCTTC. It yields the protein CASSLGGLEGVEQFF. This chain joins TRBV5-1 and TRBJ2-1; D perhaps matches TRBD2 (7 bases). The CDR3 covers 15 residues. With 0 bases removed from V and 9 bases from J, the gap between germline ends came to 16 bases. CDR1 and CDR2 (germline): SGHRS, YFSETQ.

The V call is TRBV19, the J call TRBJ2-1, with 8 positions matching TRBD2. Per germline, CDR1 LNHDA and CDR2 SQIVND (reference sequence). V lost 5 bases to trimming and J lost 12 bases; unmatched junction nucleotides: 18. CDR3 length: 16 residues. DNA of the CDR3: TGTGCCAGTAGTTATAGTCGGACTAGCTTACTCATGGGGCAGTTCTTC. It specifies CASSYSRTSLLMGQFF.

This clone was seen more than once but under ten times. This chain connects TRBV9 to TRBJ1-1; D unclear. The CDR3 runs 12 residues. Trimming shortened V by 3 bases and J by 6 bases, and 9 bases separated the two germline ends. The germline gives CDR1 SGDLS, CDR2 YYNGEE. CDR3 DNA: TGTGCCAGCAGCGCTGGGAGCGCTGAAGCTTTCTTT. This translates into CASSAGSAEAFF.

For this clone: Other DNA sequences in this sample translate to the same CDR3. This chain links TRBV27 with TRBJ2-7; D may be TRBD1 (6 bases). Trimming pared 2 bases from V and 3 bases from J, leaving 11 bases between. Germline CDR1 MNHEY, CDR2 SMNVEV (reference sequence). This CDR3 is 14 amino acids long. The CDR3 loop reads CASSLLGQSYEQYF. In DNA form, the CDR3 reads TGTGCCAGCAGTTTACTAGGACAGAGCTACGAGCAGTACTTC.

The chain combines TRBV25-1 with TRBJ2-1, with D unresolved. The CDR3 consists of 10 residues. Germline CDR1 MGHDK, CDR2 SYGVNS. The V and J ends lost 6 bases and 6 bases respectively, with 3 bases between them. The CDR3 region is CASRANEQFF. In DNA form, the CDR3 reads TGTGCCAGCAGGGCCAATGAGCAGTTCTTC.

V usage is TRBV27 and J usage is TRBJ1-2; 7 bases line up with TRBD1. V lost 7 bases to trimming and J lost 6 bases; unmatched junction nucleotides: 11. The CDR3 length is 14 residues. Germline V gives CDR1 MNHEY, CDR2 SMNVEV (reference sequence). The CDR3 protein is CASTLVDRVDGYTF. The CDR3 bases are TGTGCCAGCACCCTCGTAGACAGGGTTGATGGCTACACCTTC.

Only one count was recorded for this clone. The V gene is TRBV6-1, the J gene TRBJ2-7; no clear D. CDR1 is MNHNS and CDR2 is SASEGT in the germline V gene. V dropped 7 bases and J dropped 2 bases, with 9 bases sitting between them. The CDR3 runs to 12 residues. CDR3 amino acids: CASTRFPYEQYF. DNA for the CDR3: TGTGCCAGCACCAGGTTTCCCTACGAGCAGTACTTC.

The chain combines TRBV11-2 with TRBJ2-3; 12 nucleotides line up with TRBD2. The germline CDR1 and CDR2 sequences are SGHAT and FQNNGV. J gave up 0 bases and V 5 bases, and 3 bases lay outside the gene matches. The CDR3 has 16 amino acids. The CDR3 here is CASSLGTSGSTDTQYF. The CDR3 nucleotides read TGTGCCAGCAGCCTGGGGACTAGCGGGAGCACAGATACGCAGTATTTT.

This rearrangement joins TRBV29-1 to TRBJ2-7; D perhaps matches TRBD1 (6 bases). Trimming stripped 0 bases from V and 0 bases from J, with 15 bases between. The CDR3 spans 16 residues. Germline loops: CDR1 SQVTM, CDR2 ANQGSEA. The DNA of the CDR3 is TGCAGCGTTGAAGATCCCGGGATGGACAGCTCCTACGAGCAGTACTTC. This translates into CSVEDPGMDSSYEQYF.

The chain joins TRBV10-1 to TRBJ2-5; D possibly corresponds to TRBD2 (5 bases). Trimming stripped 3 bases from V and 4 bases from J, with 9 bases between. This CDR3 is 13 amino acids long. Germline lookup yields CDR1 WNHNN and CDR2 SYGVQD (reference sequence). CDR3 amino acids: CASSDPAAETQYF. CDR3 nucleotides: TGCGCCAGCAGTGACCCAGCGGCAGAGACCCAGTACTTC.

This chain joins TRBV18 and TRBJ2-7, with 9 nucleotides matching TRBD1. The CDR3 is 16 amino acids. Trimming at V came to 0 bases and at J to 4 bases, leaving 7 bases not matched to a gene. Germline V gene sequence: CDR1 KGHSH, CDR2 LQKENI. CDR3 in amino acids: CASSPPAGQGLYEQYF. The CDR3 DNA sequence: TGTGCCAGCTCACCACCCGCGGGACAGGGACTGTACGAGCAGTACTTC.

The CDR3, as DNA: TGTGCCAGCAGCTTAGTTGCAGCGGGAGATTTTTCCTACGAGCAGTACTTC. This encodes CASSLVAAGDFSYEQYF. The rearrangement uses TRBV11-2 and TRBJ2-7; 8 nucleotides align to TRBD2. Losses at the gene ends were 1 base for V and 1 base for J; bases not matched to a gene: 9. Germline lookup yields CDR1 SGHAT and CDR2 FQNNGV. The CDR3 length is 17 residues.

This chain links TRBV11-2 with TRBJ1-3, with 7 nucleotides matching TRBD1. Unmatched junction bases numbered 7, after V lost 4 bases and J lost 1 base. Germline V gives CDR1 SGHAT, CDR2 FQNNGV. The CDR3 is made up of 16 amino acids. This chain's CDR3 is CASSSTGTASGNTIYF. The CDR3 DNA is TGTGCCAGCAGCTCTACCGGGACAGCATCTGGAAACACCATATATTTT. The entire variable domain, with the rest obtained from reference TRBV11-2 and TRBJ1-3, is as follows: EAGVAQSPRYKIIEKRQSVAFWCNPISGHATLYWYQQILGQGPKLLIQFQNNGVVDDSQLPKDRFSAERLKGVDSTLKIQPAKLEDSAVYLCASSSTGTASGNTIYFGEGSWLTVV.

This sequence joins TRBV27 and TRBJ2-7; 10 bases line up with TRBD2. This CDR3 spans 16 amino acids. From germline, CDR1 is MNHEY and CDR2 SMNVEV (reference sequence). J gave up 5 bases and V 2 bases, and 9 bases lay outside the gene matches. The CDR3 DNA reads as TGTGCCAGCAGTTTAAGAGGACTAGCGGCCCCTAACGAGCAGTACTTC. Translation: CASSLRGLAAPNEQYF.

CDR3 bases: TGTGCCATCAGGGGGGCTAGCGGCCCAGGGGAGCAGTACTTC. Its translation is CAIRGASGPGEQYF. The rearrangement links TRBV10-3 to TRBJ2-7; tentative D call: TRBD2 (7 bases). Deletions cut 6 bases from V and 7 bases from J, with 19 bases between. CDR1 and CDR2 (germline): ENHRY, SYGVKD. The CDR3 length is 14 residues.

This rearrangement joins TRBV29-1 to TRBJ2-4; 7 positions match TRBD1. This CDR3 contains 13 residues. The germline CDR1 and CDR2 sequences are SQVTM and ANQGSEA. Losses at the gene ends were 6 bases for V and 1 base for J; bases not matched to a gene: 3. CDR3: CSVRGRAKNIQYF. CDR3 nucleotides: TGCAGCGTAAGGGGGCGTGCCAAAAACATTCAGTACTTC.